Each of the 14 T cell receptor beta chains below was sequenced from the same sample in a study of blood T cell repertoires in COVID-19. TCRdb's table, derived via immunoSEQ multiplex PCR, lists solely in-frame clones and lacks some. In the table there are roughly 100,000 clones, approximately 88% of which are singletons. Sequenced material: peripheral blood. All receptors come from a woman aged 70 to 79 with acute or convalescent COVID-19.

The V call is TRBV29-1, the J call TRBJ1-1; D is undetermined. The CDR3 spans 13 residues. Germline lookup yields CDR1 SQVTM and CDR2 ANQGSEA. V lost 4 bases and J 0 bases, leaving 9 bases between the germline ends. CDR3 sequence reads: CSVGTPMNTEAFF. CDR3 in DNA: TGCAGCGTTGGAACACCGATGAACACTGAAGCTTTCTTT.

This sequence joins TRBV19 and TRBJ1-1, with a tentative D call TRBD1 (5 bases). Trimming stripped 3 bases from V and 6 bases from J, with 11 bases between. Germline-derived CDR1 and CDR2 are LNHDA and SQIVND (reference sequence). The CDR3 sequence is 13 residues long. The CDR3 protein is CASSISGTPEAFF. CDR3 nucleotide sequence: TGTGCCAGTAGTATTTCGGGGACTCCTGAAGCTTTCTTT.

The gene calls are TRBV19 and TRBJ1-5; D might be TRBD1 (5 bases). Germline V gene sequence: CDR1 LNHDA, CDR2 SQIVND (reference sequence). This CDR3 is 15 amino acids long. V lost 1 base and J 6 bases, leaving 13 bases between the germline ends. This chain's CDR3 is CASSIVPTGTQPQHF. The CDR3 DNA reads as TGTGCCAGTAGTATAGTCCCCACAGGCACTCAGCCCCAGCATTTT.

This chain joins TRBV27 and TRBJ2-1, with D tentatively TRBD2 (5 bases). Germline V gene sequence: CDR1 MNHEY, CDR2 SMNVEV (reference sequence). The V end was cut by 6 bases, the J end by 8 bases, with 20 bases between. CDR3 length: 15 residues. The CDR3 spells CASRRLSGLGDEQFF. For the CDR3, the DNA is TGTGCCAGCAGACGACTGAGCGGCCTCGGGGATGAGCAGTTCTTC.

This clone was picked up one time. CDR3 region: CASSQETGSGYGYTF. The CDR3 region has the DNA TGTGCCAGCAGCCAAGAAACGGGATCGGGCTATGGCTACACCTTC. The rearrangement joins TRBV3-1 (or the pseudogene TRBV3-2) to TRBJ1-2; D remains ambiguous. Trimming took off 0 bases at V and 4 bases at J, with 12 bases between the two ends. Germline V gene lookup returns CDR1 LGHDT and CDR2 YNNKEL (reference sequence). The CDR3 length is 15 residues.

The J gene is TRBJ1-2, the V gene TRBV19; 7 nucleotides line up with TRBD1. Germline loops: CDR1 LNHDA, CDR2 SQIVND (reference sequence). The CDR3 covers 13 residues. The junction had 13 bases not matched to a gene; V was cut back by 5 bases and J by 13 bases. The CDR3 spells CASSLTGLLVVTF. For the CDR3, the DNA is TGTGCCAGTAGTCTGACAGGGTTATTGGTCGTCACCTTC.

The chain uses TRBV6-5 and TRBJ1-6; D gene unclear. V lost 7 bases to trimming and J lost 8 bases, with 15 bases between them. The CDR3 is 14 residues long. The germline gives CDR1 MNHEY, CDR2 SVGAGI. CDR3 in DNA: TGTGCCAGCACCACTCTCAGGCCCGATTCACCCCTCCACTTT. Protein sequence: CASTTLRPDSPLHF.

This chain joins TRBV15 and TRBJ1-4; 11 bases fit TRBD1. V lost 0 bases to trimming and J lost 11 bases; unmatched junction nucleotides: 14. The CDR3 extends over 18 amino acids. CDR1 and CDR2 from the germline V gene are LNHNV and YYDKDF (reference sequence). The DNA of the CDR3 is TGTGCCACCAGCAGAGACCCGGGACAGGGGGACCGCTCTAGGAAACTGTTTTTT. Residues: CATSRDPGQGDRSRKLFF.

The DNA for the CDR3 is TGTGCCAGCAGTGAAACTAGCGGGGGGGCCATTGAGCAGTTCTTC. Translated: CASSETSGGAIEQFF. The chain links TRBV28 to TRBJ2-1, with TRBD2 identical over 13 bases. Germline CDR1 MDHEN, CDR2 SYDVKM. This CDR3 comprises 15 residues. The V segment lost 5 bases and the J segment 9 bases; nucleotides outside the gene matches: 7.

The V call is TRBV19, the J call TRBJ2-2; TRBD2 aligns across 9 bases. The CDR3 has 14 residues. J was trimmed by 3 bases and V by 6 bases; bases with no gene match: 2. Germline V CDR1 and CDR2: LNHDA, SQIVND (reference sequence). The CDR3 loop reads CASRGLADTGELFF. As DNA, the CDR3 is TGTGCCAGTAGGGGACTAGCTGACACCGGGGAGCTGTTTTTT.

The chain uses TRBV6-6 and TRBJ1-3; the match to TRBD1 covers 9 bases. V lost 8 bases to trimming and J lost 2 bases; unmatched junction nucleotides: 1. CDR1 MNHNY and CDR2 SVGAGI come from the germline V gene (reference sequence). The CDR3 has 13 amino acids. In nucleotides, the CDR3 is TGTGCCAGCCGGGACAGGGCTGGAAACACCATATATTTT. Its protein is CASRDRAGNTIYF.

This clone has only one observation. The V gene is TRBV15, the J gene TRBJ1-2; TRBD1 matches at 8 bases. CDR1 and CDR2 from the germline V gene are LNHNV and YYDKDF (reference sequence). V lost 0 bases to trimming and J lost 8 bases; unmatched junction nucleotides: 8. CDR3 size: 15 residues. CDR3 loop: CATSRDQLRGQGYTF. DNA of the CDR3: TGTGCCACCAGCAGAGATCAGCTCAGGGGGCAAGGCTACACCTTC.

The J gene is TRBJ1-6, the V gene TRBV28, with 8 bases identical to TRBD1. There are 14 residues in the CDR3. V dropped 2 bases and J dropped 9; count of bases not matched to a gene: 3. Germline CDR1 is MDHEN and CDR2 is SYDVKM. The CDR3 DNA follows: TGTGCCAGCAGTTTAATGACAGGGGTTTCACCCCTCCACTTT. This gives the protein CASSLMTGVSPLHF.

This chain links TRBV6-5 with TRBJ2-7, with D maybe TRBD2 (6 bases). The V and J ends lost 6 bases and 2 bases respectively, with 11 bases between them. This CDR3 has 13 residues. Germline-derived CDR1 and CDR2 are MNHEY and SVGAGI. CDR3 protein: CASRGSGTYEQYF. CDR3 nucleotide sequence: TGTGCCAGCAGGGGTAGCGGAACCTACGAGCAGTACTTC.